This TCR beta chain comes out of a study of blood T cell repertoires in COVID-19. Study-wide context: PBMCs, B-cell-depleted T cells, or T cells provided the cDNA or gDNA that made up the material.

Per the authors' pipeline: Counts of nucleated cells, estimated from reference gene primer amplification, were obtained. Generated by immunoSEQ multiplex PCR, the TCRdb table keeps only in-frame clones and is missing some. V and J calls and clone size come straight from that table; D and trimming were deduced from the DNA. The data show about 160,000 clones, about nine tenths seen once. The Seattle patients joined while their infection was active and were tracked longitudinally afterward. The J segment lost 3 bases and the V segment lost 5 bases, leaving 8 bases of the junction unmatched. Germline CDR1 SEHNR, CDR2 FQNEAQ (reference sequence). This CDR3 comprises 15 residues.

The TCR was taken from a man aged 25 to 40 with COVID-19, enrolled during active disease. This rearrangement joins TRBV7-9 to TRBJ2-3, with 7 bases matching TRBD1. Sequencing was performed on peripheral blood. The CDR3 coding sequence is TGTGCCAGCAGCCGAGCAGGGGGTTTAACAGATACGCAGTATTTT. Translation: CASSRAGGLTDTQYF.